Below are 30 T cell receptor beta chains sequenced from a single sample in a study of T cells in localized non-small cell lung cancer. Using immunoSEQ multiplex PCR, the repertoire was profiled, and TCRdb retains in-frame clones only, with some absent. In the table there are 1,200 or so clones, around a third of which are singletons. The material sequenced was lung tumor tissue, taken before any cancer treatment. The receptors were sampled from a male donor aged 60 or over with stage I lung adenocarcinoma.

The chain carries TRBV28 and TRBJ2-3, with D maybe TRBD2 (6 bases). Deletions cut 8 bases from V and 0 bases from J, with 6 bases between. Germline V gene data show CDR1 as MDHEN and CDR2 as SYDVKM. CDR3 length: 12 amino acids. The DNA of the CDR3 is TGTGCCAGCCGGGGGAGCACAGATACGCAGTATTTT. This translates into CASRGSTDTQYF.

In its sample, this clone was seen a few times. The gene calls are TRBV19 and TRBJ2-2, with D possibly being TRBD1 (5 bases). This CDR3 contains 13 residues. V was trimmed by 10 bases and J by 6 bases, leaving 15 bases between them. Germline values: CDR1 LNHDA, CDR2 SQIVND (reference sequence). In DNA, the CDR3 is TGTGCCACCCAGGGAACCAAACCCGGGGAGCTGTTTTTT. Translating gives CATQGTKPGELFF.

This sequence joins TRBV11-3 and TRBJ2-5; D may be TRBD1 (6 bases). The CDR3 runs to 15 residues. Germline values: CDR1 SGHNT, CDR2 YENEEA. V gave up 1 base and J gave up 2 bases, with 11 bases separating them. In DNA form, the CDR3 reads TGTGCCAGCAGCTTAGGTTGGGGGCAGCAAGAGACCCAGTACTTC. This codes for CASSLGWGQQETQYF.

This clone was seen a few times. In DNA, the CDR3 is TGTGCCAGCAGTTACTGGGCAGGATCCGTCGAGCAGTACTTC. It translates to CASSYWAGSVEQYF. The chain joins TRBV6-8 to TRBJ2-7; D gene ambiguous. The CDR3 has 14 residues. The V gene lost 1 base and the J gene lost 6 bases, with 13 bases spanning the gap. The germline gives CDR1 MNHGY, CDR2 SAAAGT.

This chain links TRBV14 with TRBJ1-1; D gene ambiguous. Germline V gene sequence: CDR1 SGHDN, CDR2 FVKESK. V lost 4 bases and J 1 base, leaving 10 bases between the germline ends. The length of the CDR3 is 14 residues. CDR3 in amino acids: CASSRAWGNTEAFF. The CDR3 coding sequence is TGTGCCAGCAGCCGCGCTTGGGGGAACACTGAAGCTTTCTTT.

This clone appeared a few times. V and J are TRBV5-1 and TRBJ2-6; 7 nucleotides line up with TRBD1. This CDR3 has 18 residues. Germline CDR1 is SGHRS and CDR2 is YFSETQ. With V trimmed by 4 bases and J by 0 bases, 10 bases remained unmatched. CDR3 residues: CASSLTGTARSGANVLTF. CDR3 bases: TGCGCCAGCAGCCTTACCGGGACAGCCCGCTCTGGGGCCAACGTCCTGACTTTC.

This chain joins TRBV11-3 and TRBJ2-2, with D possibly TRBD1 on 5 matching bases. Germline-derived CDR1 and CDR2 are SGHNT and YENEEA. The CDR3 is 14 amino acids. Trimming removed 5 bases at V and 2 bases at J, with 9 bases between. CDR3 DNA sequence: TGTGCCAGCAGCAAACAGGTTAACACCGGGGAGCTGTTTTTT. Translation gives CASSKQVNTGELFF.

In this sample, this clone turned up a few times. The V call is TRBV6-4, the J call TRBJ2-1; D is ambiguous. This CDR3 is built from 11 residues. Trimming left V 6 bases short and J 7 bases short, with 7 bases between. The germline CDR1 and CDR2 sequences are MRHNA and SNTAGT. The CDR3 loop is CASRRMNEQFF. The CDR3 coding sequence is TGTGCCAGCAGGAGAATGAATGAGCAGTTCTTC.

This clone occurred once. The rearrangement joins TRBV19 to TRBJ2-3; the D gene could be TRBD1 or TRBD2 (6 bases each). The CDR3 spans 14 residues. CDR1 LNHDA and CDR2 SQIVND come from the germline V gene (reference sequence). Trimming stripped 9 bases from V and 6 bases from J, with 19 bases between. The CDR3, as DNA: TGTGCCAGCTCCGGGGGCAGGCAAAGGGATACGCAGTATTTT. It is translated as CASSGGRQRDTQYF.

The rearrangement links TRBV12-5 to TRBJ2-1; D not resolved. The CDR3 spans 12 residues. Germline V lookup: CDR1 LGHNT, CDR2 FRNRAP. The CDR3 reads CASNVAYNEQFF. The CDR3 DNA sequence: TGTGCCAGCAATGTAGCCTACAATGAGCAGTTCTTC.

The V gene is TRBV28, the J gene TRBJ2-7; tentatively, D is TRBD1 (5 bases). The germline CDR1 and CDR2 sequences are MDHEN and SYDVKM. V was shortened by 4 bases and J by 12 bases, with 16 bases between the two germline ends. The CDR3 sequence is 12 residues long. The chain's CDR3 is CASSSPRGYPYF. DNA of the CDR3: TGTGCCAGCAGTTCCCCAAGGGGCTACCCGTACTTC. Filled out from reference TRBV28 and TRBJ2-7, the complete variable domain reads DVKVTQSSRYLVKRTGEKVFLECVQDMDHENMFWYRQDPGLGLRLIYFSYDVKMKEKGDIPEGYSVSREKKERFSLILESASTNQTSMYLCASSSPRGYPYFGPGTRLTVT.

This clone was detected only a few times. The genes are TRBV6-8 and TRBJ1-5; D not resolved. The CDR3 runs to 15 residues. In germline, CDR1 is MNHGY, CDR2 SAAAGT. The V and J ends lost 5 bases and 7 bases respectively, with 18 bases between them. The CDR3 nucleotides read TGTGCCAGCAGTCCTATCCGGCCAACGGAGCAGCCCCAGCATTTT. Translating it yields CASSPIRPTEQPQHF.

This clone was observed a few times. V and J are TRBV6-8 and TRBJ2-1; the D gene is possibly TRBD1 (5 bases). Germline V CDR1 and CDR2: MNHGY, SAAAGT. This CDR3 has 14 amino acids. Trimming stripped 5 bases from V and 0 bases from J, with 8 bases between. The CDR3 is CASSRQSSYNEQFF. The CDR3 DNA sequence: TGTGCCAGCAGTCGACAGAGCTCCTACAATGAGCAGTTCTTC.

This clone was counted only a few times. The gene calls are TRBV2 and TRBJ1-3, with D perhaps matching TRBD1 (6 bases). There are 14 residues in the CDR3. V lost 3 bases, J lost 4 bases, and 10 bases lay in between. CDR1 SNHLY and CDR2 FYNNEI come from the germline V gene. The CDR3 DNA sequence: TGTGCCAGCAGTGACGCAGGGGCCGGAAACACCATATATTTT. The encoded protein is CASSDAGAGNTIYF.

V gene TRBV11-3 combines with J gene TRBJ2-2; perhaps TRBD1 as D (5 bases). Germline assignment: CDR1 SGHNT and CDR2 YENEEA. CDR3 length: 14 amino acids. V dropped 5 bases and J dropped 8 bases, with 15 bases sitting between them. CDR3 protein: CASSKRQSSGELFF. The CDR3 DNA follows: TGTGCCAGCAGCAAGCGACAGAGCTCAGGGGAGCTGTTTTTT.

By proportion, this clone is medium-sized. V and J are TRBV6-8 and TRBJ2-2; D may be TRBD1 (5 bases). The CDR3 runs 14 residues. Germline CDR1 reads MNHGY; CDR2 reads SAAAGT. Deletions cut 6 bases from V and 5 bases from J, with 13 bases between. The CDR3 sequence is CASRAQGATGELFF. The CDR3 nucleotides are TGTGCCAGCAGAGCCCAAGGGGCGACCGGGGAGCTGTTTTTT.

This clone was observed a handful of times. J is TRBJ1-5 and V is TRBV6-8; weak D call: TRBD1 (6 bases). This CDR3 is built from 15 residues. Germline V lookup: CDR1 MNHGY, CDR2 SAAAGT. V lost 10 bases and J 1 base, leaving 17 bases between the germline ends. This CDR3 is CATEKGEMSNQPQHF. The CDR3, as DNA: TGTGCCACGGAAAAGGGGGAGATGAGCAATCAGCCCCAGCATTTT.

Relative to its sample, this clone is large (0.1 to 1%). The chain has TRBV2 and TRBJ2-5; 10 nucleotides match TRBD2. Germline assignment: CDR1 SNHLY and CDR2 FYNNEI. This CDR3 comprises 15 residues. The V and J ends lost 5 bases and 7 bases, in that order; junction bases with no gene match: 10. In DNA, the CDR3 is TGTGCCAGCAGTACGAGCGGGGGGGGCCAGGGGACCCAGTACTTC. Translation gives CASSTSGGGQGTQYF. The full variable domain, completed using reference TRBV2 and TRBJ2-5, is EPEVTQTPSHQVTQMGQEVILRCVPISNHLYFYWYRQILGQKVEFLVSFYNNEISEKSEIFDDQFSVERPDGSNFTLKIRSTKLEDSAMYFCASSTSGGGQGTQYFGPGTRLLVL.

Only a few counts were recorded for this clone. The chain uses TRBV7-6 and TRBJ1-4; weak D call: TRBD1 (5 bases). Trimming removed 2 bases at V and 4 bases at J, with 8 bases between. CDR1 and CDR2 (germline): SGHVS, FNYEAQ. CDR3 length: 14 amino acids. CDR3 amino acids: CASSLSGHNEKLFF. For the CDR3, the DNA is TGTGCCAGCAGCTTATCGGGGCATAATGAAAAACTGTTTTTT.

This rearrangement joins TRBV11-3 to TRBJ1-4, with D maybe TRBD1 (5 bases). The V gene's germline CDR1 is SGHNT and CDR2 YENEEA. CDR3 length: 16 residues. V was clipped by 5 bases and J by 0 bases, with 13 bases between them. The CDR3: CASSPRRDATNEKLFF. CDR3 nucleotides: TGTGCCAGCAGCCCTCGCAGGGACGCAACTAATGAAAAACTGTTTTTT.

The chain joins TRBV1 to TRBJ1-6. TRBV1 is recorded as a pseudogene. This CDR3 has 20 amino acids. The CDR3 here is CTSSHSHPELPSSYNSPLHF. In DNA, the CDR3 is TGCACCAGCAGCCATAGCCACCCCGAGTTACCGAGCTCCTATAATTCACCCCTCCACTTT.

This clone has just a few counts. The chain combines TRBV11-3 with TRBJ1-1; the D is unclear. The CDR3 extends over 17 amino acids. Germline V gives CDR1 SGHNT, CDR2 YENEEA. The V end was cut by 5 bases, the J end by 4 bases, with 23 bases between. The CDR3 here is CASSAGVRQERSTEAFF. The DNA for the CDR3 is TGTGCCAGCAGCGCCGGGGTCAGGCAAGAACGTAGCACTGAAGCTTTCTTT.

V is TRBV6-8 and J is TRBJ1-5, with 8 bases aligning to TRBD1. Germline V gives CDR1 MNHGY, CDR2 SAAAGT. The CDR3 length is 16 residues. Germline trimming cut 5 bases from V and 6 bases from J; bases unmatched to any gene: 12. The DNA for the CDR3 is TGTGCCAGCAGTGACCCCGAGGCAGGGGGCGTTCAGCCCCAGCATTTT. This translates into CASSDPEAGGVQPQHF.

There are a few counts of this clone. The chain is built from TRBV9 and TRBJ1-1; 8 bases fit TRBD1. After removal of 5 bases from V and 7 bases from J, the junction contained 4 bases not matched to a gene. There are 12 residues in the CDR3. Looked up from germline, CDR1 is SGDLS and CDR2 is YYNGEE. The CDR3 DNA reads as TGTGCCAGCAGTGCAGACAGGGGTGAAGCTTTCTTT. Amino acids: CASSADRGEAFF.

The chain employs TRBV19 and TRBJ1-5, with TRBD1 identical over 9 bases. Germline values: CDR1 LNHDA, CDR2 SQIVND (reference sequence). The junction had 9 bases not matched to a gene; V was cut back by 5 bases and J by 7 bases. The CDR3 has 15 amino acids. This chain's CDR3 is CASSFRDRVKQPQHF. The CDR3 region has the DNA TGTGCCAGTAGTTTCCGGGACAGGGTAAAGCAGCCCCAGCATTTT.

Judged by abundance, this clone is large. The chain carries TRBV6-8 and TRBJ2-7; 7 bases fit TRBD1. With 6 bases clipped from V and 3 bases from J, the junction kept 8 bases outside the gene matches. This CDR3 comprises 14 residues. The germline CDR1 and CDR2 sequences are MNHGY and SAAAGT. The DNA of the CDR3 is TGTGCCAGCAGGTACGAGGGGGCGATCTACGAGCAGTACTTC. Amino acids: CASRYEGAIYEQYF.

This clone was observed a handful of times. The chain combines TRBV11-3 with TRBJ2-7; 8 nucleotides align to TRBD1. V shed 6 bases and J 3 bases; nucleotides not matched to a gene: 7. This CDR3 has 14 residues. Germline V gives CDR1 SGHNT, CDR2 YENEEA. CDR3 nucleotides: TGTGCCAGCAGTCAGGTGGGACAGGACTACGAGCAGTACTTC. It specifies CASSQVGQDYEQYF.

The DNA for the CDR3 is TGTGCCAGCAGCTCGTGGGGGGCCCCTGAAAAACTGTTTTTT. This encodes CASSSWGAPEKLFF. The rearrangement uses TRBV14 and TRBJ1-4, with a possible D match to TRBD1 (6 bases). Germline V lookup: CDR1 SGHDN, CDR2 FVKESK. V lost 5 bases, J lost 7 bases, and 14 bases lay in between. There are 14 residues in the CDR3.

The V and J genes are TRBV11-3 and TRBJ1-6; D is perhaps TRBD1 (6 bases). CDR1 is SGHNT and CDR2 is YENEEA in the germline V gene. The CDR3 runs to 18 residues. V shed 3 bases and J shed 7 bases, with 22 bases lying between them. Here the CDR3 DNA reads TGTGCCAGCAGCTTGGGGGGGGGACAACCCCAAGGGAATTCACCCCTCCACTTT. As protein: CASSLGGGQPQGNSPLHF.

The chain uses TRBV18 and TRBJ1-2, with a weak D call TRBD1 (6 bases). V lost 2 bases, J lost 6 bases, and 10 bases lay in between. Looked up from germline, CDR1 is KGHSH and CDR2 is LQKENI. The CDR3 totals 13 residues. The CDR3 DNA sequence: TGTGCCAGCTCACCAAGACAGGAAGATGGCTACACCTTC. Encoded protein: CASSPRQEDGYTF.